This TCR beta chain appears in the sequencing data of a study of blood T cell repertoires in COVID-19. Study-wide background: COVID-19 samples collected from the United States, Italy and Spain covered acute and convalescent phases. PBMCs, B-cell-depleted T cells, or T cells provided the cDNA or gDNA that made up the material.

The CDR3 spans 16 residues. Trimming removed 5 bases from V and 4 bases from J; junction bases left unmatched: 5. Germline CDR1 reads MGHRA; CDR2 reads YSYEKL. Study processing details: By means of reference gene primer amplification, nucleated cell counts were estimated. Libraries were prepared by immunoSEQ multiplex PCR; TCRdb keeps only in-frame clonotypes and omits some of them. V and J calls and clone size follow that table, whereas D and trimming were derived from the DNA. The sample lists about 120,000 clones, roughly three quarters occurring once. This clone showed up just once. Sequencing used peripheral blood. The chain combines TRBV4-1 with TRBJ2-5, with 15 bases aligning to TRBD2. The clonotype originates from a human donor in a cohort sampled during active COVID-19. Written as DNA, the CDR3 is TGCGCCAGCAGCTTAGGGACTAGCGGGAGGACAGAGACCCAGTACTTC. It specifies CASSLGTSGRTETQYF.